The next 8 T cell receptor beta chains were all read from a single sample in a study of CD8 T cells in Susac syndrome. It was with random hexamers that about 0.45 to 1 ug RNA was reverse transcribed. TCRdb passed the immunoSEQ multiplex PCR reads through MiXCR, listing each CDR3 protein once. The sample yields around 280,000 distinct CDR3 sequences, about 90% seen once. The sample comprised CD4+ T cells from PBMCs. These receptors were collected from a human donor with multiple sclerosis.

The chain carries TRBV20-1 and TRBJ2-7; TRBD1 agrees at 10 bases. V lost 2 bases, J lost 4 bases, and 14 bases stayed unmatched. Looked up from germline, CDR1 is DFQATT and CDR2 is SNEGSKA (reference sequence). The CDR3 contains 17 residues. DNA for the CDR3: TGCAGTGCTAGACCTCCGGAGGGGACAGGGGTCCGATACGAGCAGTACTTC. This translates into CSARPPEGTGVRYEQYF.

J is TRBJ1-1 and V is TRBV3-1, with no clear D. Germline V gives CDR1 LGHDT, CDR2 YNNKEL (reference sequence). With 2 bases removed from V and 1 base from J, the gap between germline ends came to 8 bases. This CDR3 is 14 amino acids long. CDR3 coding DNA: TGTGCCAGCAGCCAAATCGCGGAGAACACTGAAGCTTTCTTT. Translation gives CASSQIAENTEAFF.

This clonotype showed up just once. V usage is TRBV19 and J usage is TRBJ1-2; 12 bases fit TRBD1. The CDR3 contains 15 residues. V lost 3 bases to trimming and J lost 3 bases; unmatched junction nucleotides: 2. Germline CDR1 and CDR2: LNHDA and SQIVND (reference sequence). CDR3 bases: TGTGCCAGTAGTATGGGGACAGGGGGCGACTATGGCTACACCTTC. Protein: CASSMGTGGDYGYTF.

This chain links TRBV7-2 with TRBJ2-2; D remains ambiguous. The CDR3 is 15 amino acids. CDR1 and CDR2 from the germline V gene are SGHTA and FQGNSA. V shed 4 bases and J shed 4 bases, with 13 bases lying between them. The CDR3 sequence: CASSSRLSGTGELFF. In DNA form, the CDR3 reads TGTGCCAGCAGCTCCCGGTTGAGTGGCACCGGGGAGCTGTTTTTT.

V and J are TRBV12-3 or TRBV12-4 and TRBJ2-2, with D possibly being TRBD2 (6 bases). V gave up 5 bases and J gave up 6 bases, with 16 bases separating them. The CDR3 has 15 residues. This CDR3 reads CASSRRGNAAGELFF. For the CDR3, the DNA is TGTGCCAGCAGTCGCCGGGGGAACGCCGCCGGGGAGCTGTTTTTT.

This chain joins TRBV4-2 and TRBJ1-1; D unclear. This CDR3 is built from 16 residues. Germline V gene sequence: CDR1 LGHNA, CDR2 YNFKEQ. The V end was cut by 0 bases, the J end by 0 bases, with 11 bases between. CDR3 DNA sequence: TGTGCCAGCAGCCAAGATCTGAGACGTATGAACACTGAAGCTTTCTTT. Amino acids: CASSQDLRRMNTEAFF.

The chain recombines TRBV7-9 with TRBJ2-1; TRBD2 agrees at 12 bases. Unmatched junction bases numbered 9, after V lost 5 bases and J lost 1 base. Germline-derived CDR1 and CDR2 are SEHNR and FQNEAQ (reference sequence). This CDR3 is built from 18 residues. Here the CDR3 reads CASSLGLAGRFSYNEQFF. The CDR3 nucleotides are TGTGCCAGCAGCCTAGGACTAGCGGGAAGGTTTTCCTACAATGAGCAGTTCTTC.

The chain combines TRBV7-2 with TRBJ1-1; no firm D call. The CDR3 runs 14 residues. Germline lookup yields CDR1 SGHTA and CDR2 FQGNSA. Trimming removed 1 base from V and 0 bases from J, with 6 bases in between. As DNA, the CDR3 is TGTGCCAGCAGCTTAGAATCAATGAACACTGAAGCTTTCTTT. It specifies CASSLESMNTEAFF.